The 10 T cell receptor beta chains presented below share a single source sample, sequenced in a study of cytomegalovirus exposure and HLA in healthy donors. Amplification used 60 Vbeta primers and 13 Jbeta primers. Produced via immunoSEQ multiplex PCR; TCRdb's table is partial and in-frame only. The sample lists approximately 130,000 clones, around 85% occurring once. The sequenced material came from PBMCs. These receptors all come from a boy between 10 and 17 years old in good health and CMV-seronegative.

The gene calls are TRBV6-5 and TRBJ1-2, with a possible D match to TRBD1 (5 bases). This CDR3 is 14 amino acids long. V lost 2 bases, J lost 5 bases, and 12 bases lay in between. Germline CDR1 reads MNHEY; CDR2 reads SVGAGI. The CDR3 protein is CASSYGRGRYGYTF. For the CDR3, the DNA is TGTGCCAGCAGTTACGGGAGGGGACGGTATGGCTACACCTTC.

J is TRBJ2-2 and V is TRBV2; 14 bases match TRBD2. Trimming took 10 bases from V and 5 from J; bases not matched to a gene: 9. The CDR3 runs to 16 residues. The germline CDR1 and CDR2 sequences are SNHLY and FYNNEI. CDR3 coding DNA: TGTGCCACTCACGGTGGGACTAGCGGGGGTACCGGGGAGCTGTTTTTT. Its protein is CATHGGTSGGTGELFF.

V gene TRBV19 combines with J gene TRBJ2-7; 12 bases line up with TRBD2. The CDR3 contains 16 residues. The junction had 5 bases not matched to a gene; V was cut back by 4 bases and J by 1 base. The germline V gene encodes CDR1 LNHDA and CDR2 SQIVND (reference sequence). The CDR3 DNA sequence: TGTGCCAGTAGTAGAGGACTAGCGGGGCTTTCCTACGAGCAGTACTTC. Translated, it gives CASSRGLAGLSYEQYF.

The CDR3 spells CASSPSGQGIREQYF. CDR3 in DNA: TGTGCCAGTAGTCCCTCCGGACAGGGGATTCGGGAGCAGTACTTC. This chain uses TRBV19 with TRBJ2-7; 9 bases agree with TRBD1. The CDR3 consists of 15 residues. After removal of 5 bases from V and 7 bases from J, the junction contained 12 bases not matched to a gene. Germline V lookup: CDR1 LNHDA, CDR2 SQIVND (reference sequence).

This sequence joins TRBV5-4 and TRBJ1-1, with 12 nucleotides matching TRBD1. V trimming: 4 bases; J trimming: 6 bases; junction bases outside the gene matches: 4. This CDR3 comprises 14 residues. Looked up from germline, CDR1 is SGHNT and CDR2 is YYREEE (reference sequence). The CDR3 DNA reads as TGTGCCAGCAGCGGGGGACAGGGGGCGCCTGAAGCTTTCTTT. Translated, it gives CASSGGQGAPEAFF.

The V and J genes are TRBV7-9 and TRBJ1-4; D is undetermined. The V and J ends lost 1 base and 8 bases respectively, with 17 bases between them. The CDR3 loop spans 16 amino acids. The germline CDR1 and CDR2 sequences are SEHNR and FQNEAQ (reference sequence). CDR3 sequence (DNA): TGTGCCAGCAGCTTAGGATACACCTCCTTCCGAGAAAAACTGTTTTTT. This gives the protein CASSLGYTSFREKLFF.

The chain recombines TRBV2 with TRBJ2-3, with a tentative D call TRBD2 (7 bases). Germline V gene lookup returns CDR1 SNHLY and CDR2 FYNNEI. Between the trimmed V and J ends, which lost 11 bases and 1 base, there was a span of 19 bases. CDR3 size: 15 residues. The CDR3 sequence is CAGEKRGAGTDTQYF. Written as DNA, the CDR3 is TGTGCCGGCGAAAAACGGGGGGCGGGCACAGATACGCAGTATTTT.

The count of this clone is one. V usage is TRBV7-8 and J usage is TRBJ1-1; TRBD1 matches 7 bases. Germline loops: CDR1 SGHVS, CDR2 FQNEAQ. The CDR3 sequence is 14 residues long. The V and J ends lost 5 bases and 8 bases, in that order; junction bases with no gene match: 11. CDR3: CASSGIGTDREAFF. The CDR3 DNA reads TGTGCCAGCAGCGGAATCGGGACAGACAGAGAAGCTTTCTTT.

The chain joins TRBV7-3 to TRBJ2-1, with TRBD2 matching over 10 bases. The germline V gene has CDR1 SGHTA and CDR2 FQGTGA. With 2 bases clipped from V and 4 bases from J, the junction kept 2 bases outside the gene matches. This CDR3 comprises 15 residues. The CDR3 reads CASSLGTSEYNEQFF. CDR3 nucleotide sequence: TGTGCCAGCAGCTTAGGGACTAGCGAGTACAATGAGCAGTTCTTC.

The rearrangement uses TRBV5-1 and TRBJ2-6; perhaps TRBD2 as D (5 bases). This CDR3 has 15 amino acids. The germline V and J ends were trimmed by 4 bases and 4 bases, with 12 bases remaining between them. CDR1 is SGHRS and CDR2 is YFSETQ in the germline V gene. The CDR3 DNA reads TGCGCCAGCAGCCCGGAGGTCCCCGGGGCCAACGTCCTGACTTTC. The encoded protein is CASSPEVPGANVLTF.